The rows below give T cell receptor beta chains drawn from one sample of a study of blood T cell repertoires in COVID-19. The protocol was immunoSEQ multiplex PCR, while the TCRdb copy is restricted to in-frame clones and leaves out a portion. The sample records 150,000 to 200,000 clones, roughly 80% being singletons. Material: PBMCs or T cells enriched from blood (not recorded which). The receptors derive from a middle-aged man who had recovered from COVID-19. The CDR3 runs from the conserved cysteine through the conserved F or W. A D gene is named only where the DNA matches it firmly. Size tells how often a clone was seen (once, few, many) or the class of an expanded clone, and some rows leave it out.

few,TRBJ2-6,TRBD1,TRBV18,TGTGCCAGCTCGGGACAGGGAAGTATTGGGGCCAACGTCCTGACTTTC,CASSGQGSIGANVLTF
-,TRBJ1-5,-,TRBV30,TGTGCCTGGAGTCCAGGGGATAATCAGCCCCAGCATTTT,CAWSPGDNQPQHF
-,TRBJ1-2,-,TRBV18,TGTGCCGCCTCGGGGGACCCAGGGTATGGCTACACCTTC,CAASGDPGYGYTF
-,TRBJ2-3,-,TRBV5-1,TGCGCCAGCAGCTCAAGCAGGGGTAGTACAGATACGCAGTATTTT,CASSSSRGSTDTQYF
-,TRBJ1-2,-,TRBV15,TGTGCCACCAGCAGAGCCATAACCGCTAGGTATGGCTACACCTTC,CATSRAITARYGYTF
-,TRBJ2-7,TRBD1,TRBV5-1,TGCGCCAGCAGCTCCGAGGGGACAGGGTCCAACGAGCAGTACTTC,CASSSEGTGSNEQYF
-,TRBJ1-2,-,TRBV3-1/TRBV3-2,TGTGCCAGCAGCCAAGCTAGGGGGATCTATGGCTACACCTTC,CASSQARGIYGYTF
-,TRBJ1-4,-,TRBV5-8,TGTGCCAGCAGCGGCGACGGGGAAAAACTGTTTTTT,CASSGDGEKLFF
few,TRBJ1-2,-,TRBV18,TGTGCCAGCTCACCGGGGGGGCTGGGCTACACCTTC,CASSPGGLGYTF
-,TRBJ1-2,-,TRBV28,TGTGCGGTCGGCGGGGGCGGGCGCTACACCTTC,CAVGGGGRYTF
once,TRBJ1-3,-,TRBV6-5,TGTGCCAGCTCTCCTGGACAGACAATTGGAAACACCATATATTTT,CASSPGQTIGNTIYF
-,TRBJ1-1,TRBD1,TRBV27,TGTGCCAGCAGTCCGACAGGGGACAGGGGTTTGAACACTGAAGCTTTCTTT,CASSPTGDRGLNTEAFF
-,TRBJ1-2,-,TRBV6-5,TGTGCCAGCAGTTCCCAGGCGATTCCCATCTATGGCTACACCTTC,CASSSQAIPIYGYTF
few,TRBJ1-6,-,TRBV19,TGTGCCAGTAGTACCGGACAGATACCCCTCCACTTT,CASSTGQIPLHF
-,TRBJ2-1,-,TRBV11-2,TGTGCCAGCTTACCAGGCCAGGGGTGGAGGAGAAATGAGCAGTTCTTC,CASLPGQGWRRNEQFF
-,TRBJ2-5,TRBD2,TRBV5-5,TGTGCCAGCAGCTTGATTAGCGGGGGGGCCGGAGAGACCCAGTACTTC,CASSLISGGAGETQYF
once,TRBJ1-2,-,TRBV30,TGTGCCTGGAGTGCCCCAGGGCGGGGTAACTATGGCTACACCTTC,CAWSAPGRGNYGYTF
medium-sized,TRBJ1-1,-,TRBV6-1,TGTGCCAGCAGTGAAGGACAGGAAAACACTGAAGCTTTCTTT,CASSEGQENTEAFF
-,TRBJ2-1,TRBD1,TRBV27,TGTGCCAGCAGTTCCGCGGGACAGGGATACAATGAGCAGTTCTTC,CASSSAGQGYNEQFF
-,TRBJ2-7,-,TRBV7-9,TGTGCCAGCAGCTCAAACGACAGATACGTGTACTTC,CASSSNDRYVYF
-,TRBJ1-1,TRBD1,TRBV10-3,TGTGCCATCAGTGCAGGGGGCGAGAGCAATCATCAAGCTTTCTTT,CAISAGGESNHQAFF
-,TRBJ1-1,-,TRBV29-1,TGCAGCTATCGTTTGGGGCAAACTGAAGCTTTCTTT,CSYRLGQTEAFF
-,TRBJ1-2,-,TRBV6-5,TGTGCCAGTCTAGCCGATAACTATGGCTACACCTTC,CASLADNYGYTF
-,TRBJ2-7,-,TRBV3-1/TRBV3-2,TGTGCCAGCAGCCAAGCCGGGGTAAGCTCCTACGAGCAGTACTTC,CASSQAGVSSYEQYF
once,TRBJ1-1,TRBD1,TRBV7-2,TGTGCCAGCAGCTTAGCCATATACAGGGGCAGGAGGACTGAAGCTTTCTTT,CASSLAIYRGRRTEAFF
-,TRBJ2-7,-,TRBV5-1,TGCGCCAGCAGCGAGACGACAGATACCTACGAGCAGTACTTC,CASSETTDTYEQYF
-,TRBJ2-7,TRBD1,TRBV27,TGTGCCAGCAGTTTTTCTGGGACAGGGGGGGTGTACGAGCAGTACTTC,CASSFSGTGGVYEQYF
-,TRBJ1-1,-,TRBV10-3,TGTGCCATCACTCAGGACACTTCTATTACTGAAGCTTTCTTT,CAITQDTSITEAFF
-,TRBJ1-4,-,TRBV3-1/TRBV3-2,TGTGCCAGCAGCCAAGATGTAGGAGGGCGAATACCGGAAAAACTGTTTTTT,CASSQDVGGRIPEKLFF
-,TRBJ2-7,-,TRBV18,TGTGCCAGCTCACCACCGAGCTCCTACGAGCAGTACTTC,CASSPPSSYEQYF
few,TRBJ2-7,TRBD1,TRBV2,TGTGCCACAGGAGGAGGAACGGAACAGGGGCTTGACGAGCAGTACTTC,CATGGGTEQGLDEQYF
-,TRBJ2-7,-,TRBV4-3,TGCGCCAGCAGCTCTAGACAGTTATTTTACGAGCAGTACTTC,CASSSRQLFYEQYF
-,TRBJ2-3,-,TRBV4-1,TGCGCCAGCACCCGGTCTAGCCCGACAGATACGCAGTATTTT,CASTRSSPTDTQYF
-,TRBJ1-5,TRBD1,TRBV27,TGTGCCAGCAGTTTAAGTGCCCGGAAGGGGGCAGCGAATCAGCCCCAGCATTTT,CASSLSARKGAANQPQHF
-,TRBJ1-3,TRBD1,TRBV7-9,TGTGCCAGCAGCCTAGGGGGACAGAAAGGAAACACCATATATTTT,CASSLGGQKGNTIYF
once,TRBJ1-3,-,TRBV11-2,TGTGCCAGCAGCTCGGCACAGGGCTTCGTAAACACCATATATTTT,CASSSAQGFVNTIYF
-,TRBJ2-3,TRBD1,TRBV5-4,TGTGCCAGCAGCTCGCGACAGGGGGCCCCAGATACGCAGTATTTT,CASSSRQGAPDTQYF
-,TRBJ2-3,-,TRBV24-1,TGTGCCACCAGTGATTTCGCTTGGGACGGGAGAATGGATACGCAGTATTTT,CATSDFAWDGRMDTQYF
-,TRBJ2-5,TRBD2,TRBV7-2,TGTGCCAGCAGCGAGCGGGACCCAGTCGTGGGAGAGACCCAGTACTTC,CASSERDPVVGETQYF
-,TRBJ2-1,-,TRBV6-5,TGTGCCAGCAGCAACCCAGCCAGGAACAATGAGCAGTTCTTC,CASSNPARNNEQFF
-,TRBJ2-5,-,TRBV11-2,TGTGCCAGCAGCTTAGGGTCCTACAGGGCGGAGACCCAGTACTTC,CASSLGSYRAETQYF
-,TRBJ2-2,-,TRBV7-9,TGTGCCAGCAGCTCCAGGGGAACTGGGGAGCTGTTTTTT,CASSSRGTGELFF
-,TRBJ2-5,TRBD2,TRBV4-2,TGTGCCAGCAGCCAAGAGTTAAGAGGAGCTAGCGGCAACTACCAAGAGACCCAGTACTTC,CASSQELRGASGNYQETQYF
-,TRBJ2-7,-,TRBV6-5,TGTGCCAGCAGTTACCAAACAGGCTCCTACGAGCAGTACTTC,CASSYQTGSYEQYF
-,TRBJ2-5,TRBD1,TRBV12-5,TGTGCTAGTGGACAATCCCCCCAGGGGGCTAGGGAGACCCAGTACTTC,CASGQSPQGARETQYF
-,TRBJ1-1,-,TRBV7-9,TGTGCCAGCAGCTCGGAGAGCGGGGCTGAAGCTTTCTTT,CASSSESGAEAFF
-,TRBJ2-2,-,TRBV12-3/TRBV12-4,TGTGCCAGCAGCACAGGGTACACCGGGGAGCTGTTTTTT,CASSTGYTGELFF
-,TRBJ2-2,TRBD1,TRBV6-5,TGTGCCAGCAGTCGACTGGACAGGGATGGAGAGGAGCTGTTTTTT,CASSRLDRDGEELFF
once,TRBJ2-2,TRBD1,TRBV9,TGTGCCAGCAGCAGCAGGACAGGGGTCGGCACCGGGGAGCTGTTTTTT,CASSSRTGVGTGELFF
-,TRBJ1-4,TRBD1,TRBV28,TGTGCCAGCAGTTTAAGGGGACAGGGAGGTGGAAAACTGTTTTTT,CASSLRGQGGGKLFF
-,TRBJ2-1,-,TRBV7-2,TGTGCCAGCAGCTTAGGAGTAATCTCCTACAATGAGCAGTTCTTC,CASSLGVISYNEQFF
-,TRBJ2-3,-,TRBV20-1,TGCAGTGCTCAGTTCGGCGGTACGCAGTATTTT,CSAQFGGTQYF